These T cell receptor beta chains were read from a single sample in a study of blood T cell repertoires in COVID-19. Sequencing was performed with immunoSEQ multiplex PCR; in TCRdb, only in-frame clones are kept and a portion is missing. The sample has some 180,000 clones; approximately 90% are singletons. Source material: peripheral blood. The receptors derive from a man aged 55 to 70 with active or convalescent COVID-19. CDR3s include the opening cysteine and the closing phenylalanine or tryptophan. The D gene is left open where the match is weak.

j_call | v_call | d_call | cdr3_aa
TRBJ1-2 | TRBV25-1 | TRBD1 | CASSEPRQGAVGYTF
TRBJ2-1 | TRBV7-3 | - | CASSPYSGSYNEQFF
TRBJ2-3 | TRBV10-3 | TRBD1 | CAISPTGSKGTQYF
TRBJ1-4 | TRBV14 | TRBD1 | CASSHSRTGNTNEKLFF
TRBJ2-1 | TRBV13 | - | CASSLQAHYNEQFF
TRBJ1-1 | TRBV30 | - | CAWRQQLNTEAFF
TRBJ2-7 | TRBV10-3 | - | CAISESLQGEDEQYF
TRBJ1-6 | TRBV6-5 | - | CASSYTTDFNSPLHF
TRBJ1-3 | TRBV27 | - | CASSLFPPGTGNTIYF
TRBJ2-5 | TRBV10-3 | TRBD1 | CAISTGQGGETQYF
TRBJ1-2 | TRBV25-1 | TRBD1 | CASSEAGQGYGYTF
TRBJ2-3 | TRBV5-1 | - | CASSLTPAGARTDTQYF
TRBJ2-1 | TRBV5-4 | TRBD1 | CASSPRTGGYNEQFF